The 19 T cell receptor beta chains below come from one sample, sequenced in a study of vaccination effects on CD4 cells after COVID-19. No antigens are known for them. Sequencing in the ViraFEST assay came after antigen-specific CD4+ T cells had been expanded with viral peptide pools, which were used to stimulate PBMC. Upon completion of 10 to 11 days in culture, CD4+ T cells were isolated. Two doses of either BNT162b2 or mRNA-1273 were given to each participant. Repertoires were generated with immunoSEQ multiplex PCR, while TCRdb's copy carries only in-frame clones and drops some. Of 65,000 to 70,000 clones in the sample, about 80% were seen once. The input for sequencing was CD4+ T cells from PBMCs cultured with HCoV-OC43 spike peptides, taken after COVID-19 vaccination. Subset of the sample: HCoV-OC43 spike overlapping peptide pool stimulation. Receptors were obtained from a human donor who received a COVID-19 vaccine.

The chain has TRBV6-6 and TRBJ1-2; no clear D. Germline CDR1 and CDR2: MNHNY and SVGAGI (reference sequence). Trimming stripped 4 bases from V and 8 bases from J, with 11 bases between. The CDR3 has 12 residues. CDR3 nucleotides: TGTGCCAGCAGTTCCGGGAGTAGGGGCTACACCTTC. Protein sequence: CASSSGSRGYTF.

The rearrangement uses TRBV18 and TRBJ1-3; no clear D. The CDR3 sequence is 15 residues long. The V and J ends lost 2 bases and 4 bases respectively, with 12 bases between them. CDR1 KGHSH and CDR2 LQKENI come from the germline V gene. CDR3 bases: TGTGCCAGCTCACCAAGTAAAGTAACAGGAAACACCATATATTTT. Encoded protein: CASSPSKVTGNTIYF.

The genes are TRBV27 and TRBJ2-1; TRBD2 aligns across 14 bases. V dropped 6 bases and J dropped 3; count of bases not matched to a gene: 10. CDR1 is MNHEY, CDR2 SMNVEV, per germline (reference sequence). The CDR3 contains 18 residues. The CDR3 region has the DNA TGTGCCAGCAGGGCGACTAGCGGGGGGGCCCTCGGCTACAATGAGCAGTTCTTC. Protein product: CASRATSGGALGYNEQFF.

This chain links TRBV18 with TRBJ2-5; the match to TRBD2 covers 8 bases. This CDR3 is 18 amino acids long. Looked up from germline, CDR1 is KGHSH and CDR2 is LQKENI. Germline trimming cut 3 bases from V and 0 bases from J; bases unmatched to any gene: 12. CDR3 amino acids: CASSPLRGGGGNQETQYF. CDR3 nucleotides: TGTGCCAGCTCACCTCTTCGGGGGGGCGGTGGCAACCAAGAGACCCAGTACTTC.

This CDR3 is CASSFGRGNIQYF. The CDR3 bases are TGTGCCAGCAGCTTCGGGCGGGGAAACATTCAGTACTTC. This sequence joins TRBV5-4 and TRBJ2-4, with TRBD2 as a possible D gene (6 bases). Germline V gene sequence: CDR1 SGHNT, CDR2 YYREEE (reference sequence). Trimming left V 2 bases short and J 6 bases short, with 9 bases between. The CDR3 extends over 13 amino acids.

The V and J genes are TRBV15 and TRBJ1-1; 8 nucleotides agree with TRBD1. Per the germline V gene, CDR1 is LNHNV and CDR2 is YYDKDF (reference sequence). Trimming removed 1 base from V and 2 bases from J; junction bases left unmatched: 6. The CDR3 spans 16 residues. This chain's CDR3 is CATSRVRTGKNTEAFF. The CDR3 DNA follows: TGTGCCACCAGCAGAGTAAGGACAGGGAAAAACACTGAAGCTTTCTTT.

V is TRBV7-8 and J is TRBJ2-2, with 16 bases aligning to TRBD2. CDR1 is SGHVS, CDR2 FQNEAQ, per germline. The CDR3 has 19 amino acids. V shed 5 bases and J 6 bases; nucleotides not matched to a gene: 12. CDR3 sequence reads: CASSLPQGLAGGPAGELFF. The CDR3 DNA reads TGTGCCAGCAGCCTACCCCAGGGACTAGCGGGGGGGCCCGCCGGGGAGCTGTTTTTT. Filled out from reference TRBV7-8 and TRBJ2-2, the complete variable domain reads GAGVSQSPRYKVAKRGQDVALRCDPISGHVSLFWYQQALGQGPEFLTYFQNEAQLDKSGLPSDRFFAERPEGSVSTLKIQRTQQEDSAVYLCASSLPQGLAGGPAGELFFGEGSRLTVL.

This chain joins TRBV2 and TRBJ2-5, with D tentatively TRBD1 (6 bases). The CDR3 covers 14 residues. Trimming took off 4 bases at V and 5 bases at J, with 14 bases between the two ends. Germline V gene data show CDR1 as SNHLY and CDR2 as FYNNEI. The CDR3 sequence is CASSGGHRVETQYF. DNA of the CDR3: TGTGCCAGCAGTGGGGGCCACAGGGTGGAGACCCAGTACTTC.

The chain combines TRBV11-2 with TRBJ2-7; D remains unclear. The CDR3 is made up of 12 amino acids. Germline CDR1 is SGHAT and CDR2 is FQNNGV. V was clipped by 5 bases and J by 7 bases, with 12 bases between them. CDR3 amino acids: CASSPPRREQYV. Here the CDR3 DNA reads TGTGCCAGCAGCCCCCCCCGGCGGGAGCAGTACGTC.

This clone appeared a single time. CDR3 sequence reads: CASSDWQGRNPDV. CDR3 sequence (DNA): TGTGCCAGCAGCGACTGGCAGGGGCGTAATCCCGACGTC. The chain employs TRBV2 and TRBJ2-7; a weak D match, TRBD1 (6 bases). The CDR3 loop spans 13 amino acids. Germline V gene data show CDR1 as SNHLY and CDR2 as FYNNEI.

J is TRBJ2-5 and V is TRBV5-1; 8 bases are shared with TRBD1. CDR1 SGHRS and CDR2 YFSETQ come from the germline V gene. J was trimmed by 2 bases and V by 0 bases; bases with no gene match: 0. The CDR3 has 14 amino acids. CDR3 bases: TGCGCCAGCAGCTTGGGGGACAGGCAAGAGACCCAGTACTTC. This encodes CASSLGDRQETQYF.

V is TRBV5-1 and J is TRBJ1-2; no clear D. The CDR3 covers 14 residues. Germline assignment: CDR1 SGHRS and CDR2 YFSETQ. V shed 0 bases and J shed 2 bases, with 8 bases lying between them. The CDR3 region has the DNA TGCGCCAGCAGCTTGGGTCCAGGAAACTATGGCTACACCTTC. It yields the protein CASSLGPGNYGYTF.

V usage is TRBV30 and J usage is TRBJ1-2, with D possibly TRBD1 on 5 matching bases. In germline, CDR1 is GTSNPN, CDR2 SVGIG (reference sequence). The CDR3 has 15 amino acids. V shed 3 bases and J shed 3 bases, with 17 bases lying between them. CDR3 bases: TGTGCCTGGAGGGAGCCGGGGGGAAGTCACTATGGCTACACCTTC. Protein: CAWREPGGSHYGYTF.

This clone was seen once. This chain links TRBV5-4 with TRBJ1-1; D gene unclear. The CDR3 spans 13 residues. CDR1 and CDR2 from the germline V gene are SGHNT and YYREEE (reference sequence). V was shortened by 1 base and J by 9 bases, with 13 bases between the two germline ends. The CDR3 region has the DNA TGTGCCAGCAGCTTGCGGGAGTCCCAGAAAGCTTTCTTT. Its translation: CASSLRESQKAFF.

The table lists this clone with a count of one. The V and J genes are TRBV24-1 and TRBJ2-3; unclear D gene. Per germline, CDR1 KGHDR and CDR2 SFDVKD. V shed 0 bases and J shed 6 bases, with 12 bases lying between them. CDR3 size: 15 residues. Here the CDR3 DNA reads TGTGCCACCAGTGATTTGGGTCTAACGACCGATACGCAGTATTTT. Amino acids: CATSDLGLTTDTQYF.

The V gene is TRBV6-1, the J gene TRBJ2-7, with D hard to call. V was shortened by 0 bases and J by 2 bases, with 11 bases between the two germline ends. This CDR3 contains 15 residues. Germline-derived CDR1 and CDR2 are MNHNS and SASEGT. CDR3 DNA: TGTGCCAGCAGTGAAGCGTTATTTGGTGCCTACGAGCAGTACGTC. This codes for CASSEALFGAYEQYV.

CDR3 protein: CASSPTSINTGSNQPQHF. In nucleotides, the CDR3 is TGTGCCAGCAGCCCGACCTCAATTAATACAGGTAGCAATCAGCCCCAGCATTTT. The V call is TRBV7-9, the J call TRBJ1-5, with a possible D match to TRBD1 (5 bases). This CDR3 contains 18 residues. The germline V gene encodes CDR1 SEHNR and CDR2 FQNEAQ (reference sequence). Trimming shortened V by 5 bases and J by 0 bases, and 20 bases separated the two germline ends.

The CDR3 region is CASSPGTNNSPLHF. The CDR3 nucleotides read TGTGCCAGCAGTCCCGGGACAAATAATTCACCCCTCCACTTT. V gene TRBV28 combines with J gene TRBJ1-6; D is possibly TRBD1 (6 bases). Germline CDR1 is MDHEN and CDR2 is SYDVKM. Trimming removed 5 bases at V and 5 bases at J, with 10 bases between. This CDR3 contains 14 residues.

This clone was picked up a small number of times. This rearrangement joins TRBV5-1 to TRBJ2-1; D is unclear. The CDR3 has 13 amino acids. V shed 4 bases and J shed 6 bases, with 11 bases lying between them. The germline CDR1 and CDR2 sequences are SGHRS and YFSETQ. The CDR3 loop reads CASSVRPSNEQFF. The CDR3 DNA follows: TGCGCCAGCAGCGTCCGACCCAGCAATGAGCAGTTCTTC.